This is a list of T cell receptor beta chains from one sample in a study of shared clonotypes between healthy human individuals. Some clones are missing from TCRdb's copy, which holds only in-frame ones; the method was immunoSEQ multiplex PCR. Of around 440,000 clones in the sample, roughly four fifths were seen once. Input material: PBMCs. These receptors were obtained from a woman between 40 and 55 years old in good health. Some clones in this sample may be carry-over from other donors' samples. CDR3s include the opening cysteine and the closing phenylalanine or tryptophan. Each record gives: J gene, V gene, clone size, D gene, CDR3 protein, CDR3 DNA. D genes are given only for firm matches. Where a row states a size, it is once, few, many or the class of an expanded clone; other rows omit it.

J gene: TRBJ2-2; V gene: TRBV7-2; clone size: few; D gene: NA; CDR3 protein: CASSFTPGELFF; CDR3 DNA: TGTGCCAGCAGCTTTACTCCCGGGGAGCTGTTTTTT
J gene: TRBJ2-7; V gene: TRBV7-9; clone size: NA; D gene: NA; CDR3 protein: CASSPSRGKSSYEQYF; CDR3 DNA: TGTGCCAGCAGCCCTTCTCGGGGGAAAAGCTCCTACGAGCAGTACTTC
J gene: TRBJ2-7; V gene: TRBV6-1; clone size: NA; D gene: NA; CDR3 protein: CASSRDLQYEQYF; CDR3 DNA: TGTGCCAGCAGTAGGGACCTACAATACGAGCAGTACTTC
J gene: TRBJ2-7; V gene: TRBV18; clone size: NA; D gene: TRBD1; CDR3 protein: CASSPLGQGPYEQYF; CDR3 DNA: TGTGCCAGCTCACCATTGGGACAGGGACCCTACGAGCAGTACTTC
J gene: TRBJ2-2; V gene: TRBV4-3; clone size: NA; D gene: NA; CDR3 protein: CASSHFTGELFF; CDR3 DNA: TGCGCCAGCAGCCACTTCACCGGGGAGCTGTTTTTT
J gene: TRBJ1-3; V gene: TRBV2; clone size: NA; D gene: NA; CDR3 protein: CASSVDRGNTIYF; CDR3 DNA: TGTGCCAGCAGTGTTGACAGGGGAAACACCATATATTTT
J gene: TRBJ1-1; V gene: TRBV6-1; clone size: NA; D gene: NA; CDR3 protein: CASREGSNTEAFF; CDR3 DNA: TGTGCCAGCAGGGAAGGGTCGAACACTGAAGCTTTCTTT
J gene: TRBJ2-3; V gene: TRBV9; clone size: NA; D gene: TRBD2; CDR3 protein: CASSSLAGPSTDTQYF; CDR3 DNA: TGTGCCAGCAGCTCTCTAGCGGGACCCAGCACAGATACGCAGTATTTT
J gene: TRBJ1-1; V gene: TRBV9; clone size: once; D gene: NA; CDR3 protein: CASSTTGVRNTEAFF; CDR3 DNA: TGTGCCAGCAGCACGACGGGGGTGAGAAACACTGAAGCTTTCTTT
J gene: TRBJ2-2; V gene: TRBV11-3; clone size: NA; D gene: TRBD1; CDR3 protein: CASSWGQGSVGELFF; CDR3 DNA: TGTGCCAGCAGCTGGGGACAGGGGAGTGTCGGGGAGCTGTTTTTT
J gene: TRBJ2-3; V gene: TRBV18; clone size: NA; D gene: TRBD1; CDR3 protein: CASSEGQGVTNTQYF; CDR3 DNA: TGTGCCAGCTCAGAGGGACAGGGAGTCACGAATACGCAGTATTTT
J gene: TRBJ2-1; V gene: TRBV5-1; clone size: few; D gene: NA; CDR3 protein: CASRPVSSSSYNEQFF; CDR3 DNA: TGCGCCAGCAGACCCGTGTCCTCCAGCTCCTACAATGAGCAGTTCTTC
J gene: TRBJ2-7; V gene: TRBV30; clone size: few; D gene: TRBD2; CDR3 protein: CAWSVSLAGAYEQYF; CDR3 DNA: TGTGCCTGGAGTGTCTCCCTAGCGGGAGCTTACGAGCAGTACTTC
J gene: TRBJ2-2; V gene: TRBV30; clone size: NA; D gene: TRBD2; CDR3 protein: CAWSAGTSGYTGELFF; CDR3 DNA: TGTGCCTGGAGTGCCGGGACTAGCGGTTACACCGGGGAGCTGTTTTTT
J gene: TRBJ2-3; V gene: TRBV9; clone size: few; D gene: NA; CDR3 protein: CASSARTGDTQYF; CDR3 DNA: TGTGCCAGCAGCGCTAGGACCGGGGATACGCAGTATTTT
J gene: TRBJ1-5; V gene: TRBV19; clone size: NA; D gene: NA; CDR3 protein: CASSLTFGGPIDQPQHF; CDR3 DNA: TGTGCCAGTAGTCTTACGTTCGGGGGGCCCATTGATCAGCCCCAGCATTTT
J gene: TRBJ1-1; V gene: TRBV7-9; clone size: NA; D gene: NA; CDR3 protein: CASSLVLAATEAFF; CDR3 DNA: TGTGCCAGCAGCTTAGTTCTGGCAGCCACTGAAGCTTTCTTT
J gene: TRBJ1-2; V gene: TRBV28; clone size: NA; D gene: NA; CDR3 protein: CASSLVPGRTIDGYTF; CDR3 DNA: TGTGCCAGCAGTTTGGTACCTGGACGGACAATAGATGGCTACACCTTC
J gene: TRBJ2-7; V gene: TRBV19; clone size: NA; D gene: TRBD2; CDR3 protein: CASRPSRGGIEQYF; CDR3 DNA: TGTGCCAGTAGGCCCTCCCGGGGGGGGATCGAGCAGTACTTC
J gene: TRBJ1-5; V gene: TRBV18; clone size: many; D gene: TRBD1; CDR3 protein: CASSPSRDRGQPQHF; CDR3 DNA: TGTGCCAGCTCACCTTCCCGGGACAGGGGACAGCCCCAGCATTTT
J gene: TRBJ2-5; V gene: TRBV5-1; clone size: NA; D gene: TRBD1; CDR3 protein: CASSLTAGGPARAQYF; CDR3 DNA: TGCGCCAGCAGCCTTACGGCAGGGGGCCCTGCCAGGGCCCAGTACTTC
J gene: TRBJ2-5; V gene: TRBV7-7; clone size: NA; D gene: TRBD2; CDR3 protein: CASTPMGLAGSETQYF; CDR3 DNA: TGTGCTAGCACCCCTATGGGACTAGCGGGATCTGAGACCCAGTACTTC
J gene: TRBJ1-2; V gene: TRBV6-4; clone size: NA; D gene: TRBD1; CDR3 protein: CASSDSAGQADGYTF; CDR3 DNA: TGTGCCAGCAGTGACTCGGCTGGACAGGCGGATGGCTACACCTTC
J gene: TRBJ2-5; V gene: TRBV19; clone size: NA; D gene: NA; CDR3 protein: CASSRQGSQETQYF; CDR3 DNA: TGTGCCAGTAGTAGGCAGGGGAGCCAAGAGACCCAGTACTTC
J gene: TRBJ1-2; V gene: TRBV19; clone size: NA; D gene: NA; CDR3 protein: CASSIMVTYYGYTF; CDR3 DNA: TGTGCCAGTAGTATAATGGTCACCTACTATGGCTACACCTTC
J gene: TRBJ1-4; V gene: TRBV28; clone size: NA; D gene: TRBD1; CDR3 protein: CASSVPRDSLSEKLFF; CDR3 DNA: TGTGCCAGCAGTGTACCCCGGGACAGCCTTAGTGAAAAACTGTTTTTT
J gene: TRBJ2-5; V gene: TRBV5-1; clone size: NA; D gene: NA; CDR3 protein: CASSFLDPPTQYF; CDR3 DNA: TGCGCCAGCAGCTTCCTGGACCCCCCGACCCAGTACTTC
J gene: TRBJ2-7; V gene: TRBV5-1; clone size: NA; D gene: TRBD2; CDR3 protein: CASSSLAGGPGYEQYF; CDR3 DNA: TGCGCCAGCAGCTCGCTAGCGGGAGGGCCGGGTTACGAGCAGTACTTC
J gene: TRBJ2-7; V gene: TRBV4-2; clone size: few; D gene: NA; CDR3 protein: CASSQGADLEQYF; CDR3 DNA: TGTGCCAGCAGCCAAGGGGCGGACTTGGAGCAGTACTTC
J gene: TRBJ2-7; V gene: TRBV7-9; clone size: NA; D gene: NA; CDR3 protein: CASSFQLGVQYF; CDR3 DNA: TGTGCCAGCAGCTTCCAGTTAGGGGTGCAGTACTTC
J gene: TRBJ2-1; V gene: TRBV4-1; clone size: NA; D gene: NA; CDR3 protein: CASSRIGSSYNEQFF; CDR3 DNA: TGCGCCAGCAGCCGGATCGGAAGCTCCTACAATGAGCAGTTCTTC
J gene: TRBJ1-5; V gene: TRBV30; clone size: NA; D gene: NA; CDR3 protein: CAWSPGRISNQPQHF; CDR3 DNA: TGTGCCTGGAGCCCCGGACGGATTAGCAATCAGCCCCAGCATTTT
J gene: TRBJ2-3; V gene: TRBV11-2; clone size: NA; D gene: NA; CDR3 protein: CASSRADTQYF; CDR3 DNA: TGTGCCAGCAGCAGGGCAGATACGCAGTATTTT
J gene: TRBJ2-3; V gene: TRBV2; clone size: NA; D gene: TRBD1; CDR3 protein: CASSGQGMDTQYF; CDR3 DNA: TGTGCCAGCAGCGGACAGGGGATGGATACGCAGTATTTT
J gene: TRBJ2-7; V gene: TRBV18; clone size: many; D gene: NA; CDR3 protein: CASSPNTGYEQYF; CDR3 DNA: TGTGCCAGCTCACCAAACACAGGCTACGAGCAGTACTTC
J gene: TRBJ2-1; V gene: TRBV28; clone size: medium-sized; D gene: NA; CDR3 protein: CASSSGAYNEQFF; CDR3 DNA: TGTGCCAGCAGTTCAGGAGCCTACAATGAGCAGTTCTTC
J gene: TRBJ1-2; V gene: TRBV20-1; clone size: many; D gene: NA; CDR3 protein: CSAKDERGYTF; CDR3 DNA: TGCAGTGCCAAGGACGAACGAGGCTACACCTTC
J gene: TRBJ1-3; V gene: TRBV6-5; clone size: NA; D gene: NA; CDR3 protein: CASSRGGLFGNTIYF; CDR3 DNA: TGTGCCAGCAGTCGGGGCGGATTGTTTGGAAACACCATATATTTT
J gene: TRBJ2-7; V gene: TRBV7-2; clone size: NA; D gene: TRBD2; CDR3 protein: CASSLMGSGSPYEQYF; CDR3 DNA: TGTGCCAGCAGCCTTATGGGGAGCGGGAGTCCCTACGAGCAGTACTTC
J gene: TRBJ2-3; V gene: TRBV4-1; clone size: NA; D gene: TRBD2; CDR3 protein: CASSRTALAGVGTDTQYF; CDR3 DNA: TGCGCCAGCAGCCGAACAGCACTAGCGGGAGTCGGCACAGATACGCAGTATTTT
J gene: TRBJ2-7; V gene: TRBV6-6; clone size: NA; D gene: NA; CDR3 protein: CASSYSTGNEQYF; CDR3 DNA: TGTGCCAGCAGTTACTCGACCGGCAACGAGCAGTACTTC
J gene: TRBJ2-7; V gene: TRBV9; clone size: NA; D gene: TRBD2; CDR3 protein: CASSVTSGSYEQYF; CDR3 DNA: TGTGCCAGCAGCGTTACTAGCGGGTCCTACGAGCAGTACTTC
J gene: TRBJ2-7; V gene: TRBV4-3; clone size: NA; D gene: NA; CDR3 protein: CASSRGWDTPYEQYF; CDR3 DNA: TGCGCCAGCAGCCGAGGGTGGGACACTCCCTACGAGCAGTACTTC
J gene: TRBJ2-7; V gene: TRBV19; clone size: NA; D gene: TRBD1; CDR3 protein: CASSMGQSYEQYF; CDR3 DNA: TGTGCCAGTAGTATGGGACAGAGCTACGAGCAGTACTTC
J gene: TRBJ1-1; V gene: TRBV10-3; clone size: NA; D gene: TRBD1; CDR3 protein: CAISGTGDTEAFF; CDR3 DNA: TGTGCCATTTCCGGGACAGGGGACACTGAAGCTTTCTTT
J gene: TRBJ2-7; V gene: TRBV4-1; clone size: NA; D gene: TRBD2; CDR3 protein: CASSQGFGQPRTSGRAYEQYF; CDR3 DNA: TGCGCCAGCAGCCAAGGTTTTGGACAGCCAAGGACTAGCGGGAGGGCCTACGAGCAGTACTTC
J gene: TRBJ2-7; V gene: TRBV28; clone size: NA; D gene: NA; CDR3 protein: CASSPQEGLCEQYF; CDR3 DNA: TGTGCCAGCAGCCCCCAGGAGGGCCTCTGCGAGCAGTACTTC
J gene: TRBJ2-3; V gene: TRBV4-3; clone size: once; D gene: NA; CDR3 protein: CASSQEGGRQYF; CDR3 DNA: TGCGCCAGCAGCCAAGAAGGGGGGAGGCAGTATTTT
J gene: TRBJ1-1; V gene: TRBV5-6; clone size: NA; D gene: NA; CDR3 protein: CASSSPRMNTEAFF; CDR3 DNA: TGTGCCAGCAGCTCCCCCCGGATGAACACTGAAGCTTTCTTT
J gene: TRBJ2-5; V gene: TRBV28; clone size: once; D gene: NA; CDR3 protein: CASSPRTNQETQYF; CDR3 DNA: TGTGCCAGCAGTCCCCGGACTAACCAAGAGACCCAGTACTTC
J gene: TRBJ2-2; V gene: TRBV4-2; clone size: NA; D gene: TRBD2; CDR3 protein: CASSPRASGRAEIGELFF; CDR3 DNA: TGTGCCAGCAGCCCCCGGGCCAGCGGGAGGGCCGAGATCGGGGAGCTGTTTTTT
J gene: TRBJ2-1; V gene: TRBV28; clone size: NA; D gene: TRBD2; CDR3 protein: CASSLRRTSGLYNEQFF; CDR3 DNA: TGTGCCAGCAGTTTACGAAGGACTAGCGGGCTCTACAATGAGCAGTTCTTC
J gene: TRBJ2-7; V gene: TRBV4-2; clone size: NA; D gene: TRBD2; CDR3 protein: CASSSSGGKGPEQYF; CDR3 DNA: TGTGCCAGCAGTAGTAGCGGGGGGAAAGGGCCCGAGCAGTACTTC